The 21 T cell receptor beta chains reported below all come from one sample, sequenced in a study of T cell repertoires in cytomegalovirus infection. The antigens for these receptors are not known. TCRdb redid the calling of the reads with MiXCR, one entry per CDR3 protein. The repertoire holds 550,000 to 700,000 distinct CDR3 sequences, with roughly 42% as singletons. The sequencing used cultured PBMCs, collected from culture after CMV antigen stimulation. These receptors originate from a human donor in good health (CMV status not recorded). Some clones in this sample may be carry-over from other donors' samples.

The J gene is TRBJ1-4, the V gene TRBV12-3 or TRBV12-4; tentatively, D is TRBD1 (6 bases). The CDR3 spans 18 residues. V was pared by 4 bases and J by 0 bases, with 18 bases between. CDR3 nucleotide sequence: TGTGCCAGCAGTTCGAGTAACAGGGAGGGGGCAACTAATGAAAAACTGTTTTTT. Protein sequence: CASSSSNREGATNEKLFF.

This clonotype occurred a few times. V is TRBV4-1 and J is TRBJ2-1; D ambiguous. Trimming cost V 3 bases and J 8 bases, with 14 bases left between them. Germline V gene sequence: CDR1 MGHRA, CDR2 YSYEKL. The CDR3 contains 14 residues. CDR3 in amino acids: CASSQGPGYDEQFF. The CDR3 DNA reads TGCGCCAGCAGCCAGGGCCCCGGGTACGATGAGCAGTTCTTC.

This clonotype was counted only a few times. This chain uses TRBV7-2 with TRBJ1-3; D unclear. CDR1 is SGHTA and CDR2 is FQGNSA in the germline V gene. V lost 4 bases, J lost 0 bases, and 7 bases lay in between. The CDR3 has 14 amino acids. The CDR3, as DNA: TGTGCCAGCAGCTACCAGGCCTCTGGAAACACCATATATTTT. Protein product: CASSYQASGNTIYF.

The CDR3 loop is CASSLEFVGLRNTEAFF. CDR3 DNA sequence: TGTGCCAGCAGCTTAGAATTTGTGGGGCTCAGGAACACTGAAGCTTTCTTT. The V gene is TRBV7-8, the J gene TRBJ1-1; D might be TRBD1 (5 bases). V was shortened by 1 base and J by 1 base, with 16 bases between the two germline ends. From germline, CDR1 is SGHVS and CDR2 FQNEAQ. The CDR3 totals 17 residues.

This clonotype has more than one count but fewer than ten. This rearrangement joins TRBV6-5 to TRBJ2-3; D not resolved. V dropped 2 bases and J dropped 0 bases, with 9 bases sitting between them. The CDR3 length is 15 residues. Germline values: CDR1 MNHEY, CDR2 SVGAGI. The CDR3: CASSYGSSSTDTQYF. CDR3 coding DNA: TGTGCCAGCAGTTACGGGTCCTCTAGCACAGATACGCAGTATTTT.

Notes on this clonotype: Since a much larger clone is just one base distant, this may be a read error. The J gene is TRBJ2-3, the V gene TRBV7-2; 13 bases line up with TRBD2. Per germline, CDR1 SGHTA and CDR2 FQGNSA. The CDR3 is 17 residues long. The CDR3 nucleotides are TGTGCCAGCAGCTTAGCGACTAGCGGGAGGCCCACAGATACGCAGTCTTTT. Amino acids: CASSLATSGRPTDTQSF.

The chain couples TRBV19 to TRBJ1-5; TRBD1 is a possible D gene (5 bases). The CDR3 extends over 14 amino acids. V shed 4 bases and J shed 6 bases, with 13 bases lying between them. The germline V gene has CDR1 LNHDA and CDR2 SQIVND (reference sequence). CDR3 bases: TGTGCCAGTAGTAGGTCGGGGACGACTCAGCCCCAGCATTTT. Translated, it gives CASSRSGTTQPQHF.

This clonotype was recorded at least ten times. CDR3 loop: CASSLDRGQETQYF. In DNA form, the CDR3 reads TGTGCCAGCAGCCTTGACAGGGGCCAAGAGACCCAGTACTTC. J is TRBJ2-5 and V is TRBV2; TRBD1 matches 8 bases. The CDR3 runs to 14 residues. Germline loops: CDR1 SNHLY, CDR2 FYNNEI. The ends lost 6 bases at V and 1 base at J; junction bases unmatched: 4. Together with reference TRBV2 and TRBJ2-5, the CDR3 gives the full variable domain: EPEVTQTPSHQVTQMGQEVILRCVPISNHLYFYWYRQILGQKVEFLVSFYNNEISEKSEIFDDQFSVERPDGSNFTLKIRSTKLEDSAMYFCASSLDRGQETQYFGPGTRLLVL.

The genes are TRBV5-5 and TRBJ2-7; possible D gene TRBD2, 7 bases. This CDR3 has 15 residues. The germline V gene encodes CDR1 SGHKS and CDR2 YYEKEE (reference sequence). Trimming removed 3 bases from V and 2 bases from J, with 15 bases in between. The CDR3 coding sequence is TGTGCCAGCAGCTGGGGGGGCTCTACCCCCTACGAGCAGTACTTC. Translated: CASSWGGSTPYEQYF.

This clonotype was detected once. J is TRBJ1-1 and V is TRBV12-3 or TRBV12-4; tentatively, D is TRBD1 (5 bases). The CDR3 contains 13 residues. V was trimmed by 3 bases and J by 5 bases, leaving 10 bases between them. CDR3 residues: CASSFWGRTEAFF. The CDR3 nucleotides read TGTGCCAGCAGTTTTTGGGGCAGGACTGAAGCTTTCTTT.

The chain joins TRBV4-1 to TRBJ2-7; TRBD1 agrees at 8 bases. Germline V CDR1 and CDR2: MGHRA, YSYEKL. The V and J ends lost 2 bases and 4 bases, in that order; junction bases with no gene match: 7. The CDR3 sequence is 15 residues long. The DNA of the CDR3 is TGCGCCAGCAGCCAACGACAGGGGAATTCTTACGAGCAGTACTTC. This translates into CASSQRQGNSYEQYF.

This clonotype came up once. The missing conserved phenylalanine or tryptophan at the end of this CDR3 makes a read error likely. The limits of the CDR3 on the DNA are not certain, so only TCRdb's listed CDR3 is given. The CDR3 sequence: CSSRWWGAIQVI. The rearrangement uses TRBV20-1 and TRBJ2-1; the table's D call TRBD1 went unverified against the DNA. Germline CDR1 DFQATT, CDR2 SNEGSKA (reference sequence). Both ends counted, the CDR3 spans 12 residues.

The chain links TRBV6-1 to TRBJ2-1; D call uncertain. Germline CDR1 MNHNS, CDR2 SASEGT. The CDR3 extends over 12 amino acids. V shed 2 bases and J shed 6 bases, with 5 bases lying between them. CDR3: CASSELVNEQFF. Written as DNA, the CDR3 is TGTGCCAGCAGTGAATTGGTCAATGAGCAGTTCTTC.

The V and J genes are TRBV12-3 or TRBV12-4 and TRBJ2-2; 7 bases are shared with TRBD1. The CDR3 length is 15 residues. The trim removed 7 bases at V and 2 bases at J, leaving 7 bases unmatched. DNA of the CDR3: TGTGCCAGCACAGAGGGGACAGCTAACACCGGGGAGCTGTTTTTT. Protein sequence: CASTEGTANTGELFF.

The chain has TRBV6-2 or TRBV6-3 and TRBJ2-1, with D perhaps being TRBD1 or TRBD2 (5 bases each). In germline, CDR1 is MNHEY, CDR2 SVGEGT. The V end was cut by 5 bases, the J end by 8 bases, with 16 bases between. This CDR3 is 14 amino acids long. The DNA for the CDR3 is TGTGCCAGCAGTAGACGGGGCCCCCGGGATGAGCAGTTCTTC. Its protein is CASSRRGPRDEQFF.

This clonotype occurred a few times. J is TRBJ1-5 and V is TRBV12-3 or TRBV12-4, with D unclear. The CDR3 spans 14 residues. The V and J ends lost 3 bases and 0 bases respectively, with 6 bases between them. In DNA, the CDR3 is TGTGCCAGCAGTTTGTTTGGTAGCAATCAGCCCCAGCATTTT. Its translation: CASSLFGSNQPQHF.

This clonotype was counted at least ten times. The genes are TRBV7-2 and TRBJ1-5; no clear D. Per the germline V gene, CDR1 is SGHTA and CDR2 is FQGNSA. The CDR3 consists of 15 residues. V lost 3 bases to trimming and J lost 0 bases, with 9 bases between them. CDR3 residues: CASSLEGYSNQPQHF. CDR3 DNA: TGTGCCAGCAGCTTGGAGGGATATAGCAATCAGCCCCAGCATTTT.

The rearrangement uses TRBV11-2 and TRBJ2-5; 8 nucleotides align to TRBD2. The CDR3 extends over 15 amino acids. Germline assignment: CDR1 SGHAT and CDR2 FQNNGV. V was pared by 5 bases and J by 0 bases, with 5 bases of the junction left unmatched. CDR3 residues: CASSQVLADQETQYF. In DNA form, the CDR3 reads TGTGCCAGCAGCCAGGTACTAGCGGACCAAGAGACCCAGTACTTC.

This sequence joins TRBV6-2 or TRBV6-3 and TRBJ2-7; D possibly uses TRBD1 or TRBD2 (5 bases each). This CDR3 has 16 residues. The germline V gene has CDR1 MNHEY and CDR2 SVGEGT. The germline V and J ends were trimmed by 2 bases and 3 bases, with 17 bases remaining between them. CDR3 sequence: CASSYVWGRGVYEQYF. CDR3 nucleotides: TGTGCCAGCAGTTACGTATGGGGGAGAGGCGTCTACGAGCAGTACTTC.

This sequence joins TRBV7-6 and TRBJ2-3; 8 bases match TRBD2. The V gene's germline CDR1 is SGHVS and CDR2 FNYEAQ. This CDR3 is built from 18 residues. V shed 5 bases and J 0 bases; nucleotides not matched to a gene: 13. The CDR3 DNA is TGTGCCAGCAGCACCAAAGTACCTAGCGGGTATAGCACAGATACGCAGTATTTT. This gives the protein CASSTKVPSGYSTDTQYF. Complete variable domain (other parts from reference TRBV7-6 and TRBJ2-3): GAGVSQSPRYKVTKRGQDVALRCDPISGHVSLYWYRQALGQGPEFLTYFNYEAQQDKSGLPNDRFSAERPEGSISTLTIQRTEQRDSAMYRCASSTKVPSGYSTDTQYFGPGTRLTVL.

The chain has TRBV5-5 and TRBJ1-6; D possibly corresponds to TRBD1 (6 bases). The V and J ends lost 2 bases and 10 bases respectively, with 16 bases between them. Germline CDR1 SGHKS, CDR2 YYEKEE (reference sequence). The length of the CDR3 is 15 residues. This CDR3 is CASSFTGPRDSPLHF. The DNA of the CDR3 is TGTGCCAGCAGCTTCACAGGGCCACGGGACTCACCCCTCCACTTT.